The rows below give T cell receptor beta chains drawn from one sample of a study of T-cell memory formation after mild COVID-19. TCRdb re-derived calls from the 5' RACE reads in MiXCR, one entry per CDR3 protein. Of about 560,000 distinct CDR3 sequences in the sample, about 18% were seen once. Specimen: PBMCs or a T cell subset sorted from them (not recorded which). These receptors were taken from an adult woman who had mild COVID-19 (a few samples of this study predate the infection). Cell type and time point are not known. CDR3s include the opening cysteine and the closing phenylalanine or tryptophan. The D gene is left open where the match is weak. Clone size is given for some rows only: seen once, a few or many times, or a class if the clone is expanded.

cdr3_aa cdr3_nt d_call j_call clone_size v_call
CASSPSGAQGYTF TGTGCCAGCAGCCCGTCTGGGGCGCAGGGCTACACCTTC NA TRBJ1-2 NA TRBV7-9
CASSPSLASQETQYF TGTGCCAGCAGCCCCTCCCTAGCGAGCCAAGAGACCCAGTACTTC NA TRBJ2-5 many TRBV4-2
CASSRNPNSPLHF TGTGCCAGCAGTCGTAACCCAAATTCACCCCTCCACTTT NA TRBJ1-6 NA TRBV7-9
CASSLMRMQNTEAFF TGTGCCAGCAGCTTAATGCGGATGCAGAACACTGAAGCTTTCTTT NA TRBJ1-1 NA TRBV7-3
CASSWGQGASYEQYF TGTGCCAGCAGTTGGGGGCAGGGGGCCTCCTACGAGCAGTACTTC TRBD1 TRBJ2-7 NA TRBV6-1
CASGSGYAGELFF TGTGCCAGCGGTTCAGGGTACGCCGGGGAGCTGTTTTTT NA TRBJ2-2 NA TRBV12-3/TRBV12-4
CASMEAGGTGELFF TGTGCCAGTATGGAGGCAGGGGGTACCGGGGAGCTGTTTTTT TRBD1 TRBJ2-2 few TRBV19
CASSPLGTGRNSPLHF TGTGCCAGCTCACCACTGGGGACAGGAAGGAATTCACCCCTCCACTTT TRBD1 TRBJ1-6 NA TRBV18
CSASSPRGLGNYEQYF TGCAGTGCTAGTTCCCCCCGAGGACTAGGTAACTACGAGCAGTACTTC TRBD2 TRBJ2-7 few TRBV20-1
CASSQGFGVSQPQHF TGTGCCAGCAGCCAAGGGTTCGGGGTGAGTCAGCCCCAGCATTTT NA TRBJ1-5 few TRBV14
CASSLQLGAGVAKNIQYF TGTGCCAGCAGCCTACAACTAGGGGCGGGAGTAGCCAAAAACATTCAGTACTTC TRBD2 TRBJ2-4 NA TRBV7-2
CASSLGLGQGREQYF TGTGCCAGCAGTTTAGGTTTAGGACAGGGACGTGAGCAGTACTTC TRBD1 TRBJ2-7 NA TRBV12-3/TRBV12-4
CASSPGWGSGSGNTIYF TGTGCCAGCAGCCCGGGGTGGGGTTCAGGCTCTGGAAACACCATATATTTT NA TRBJ1-3 NA TRBV7-2
CASRNGARDTQYF TGCGCCAGCAGAAATGGGGCCAGGGATACGCAGTATTTT NA TRBJ2-3 few TRBV5-1
CASSYSGSYTDTQYF TGTGCCAGCAGTTATAGCGGGAGCTACACAGATACGCAGTATTTT TRBD2 TRBJ2-3 few TRBV6-5
CASSFTGIGTDTQYF TGCGCCAGCAGCTTCACAGGGATCGGCACAGATACGCAGTATTTT NA TRBJ2-3 few TRBV5-1
CSAPDLARGRQFF TGCAGTGCCCCCGACCTAGCGCGGGGAAGGCAGTTCTTC NA TRBJ2-1 few TRBV20-1
CASSFGTGGITDTQYF TGTGCCAGTAGTTTCGGGACAGGGGGTATCACAGATACGCAGTATTTT TRBD1 TRBJ2-3 few TRBV19
CASSFGGSRDEQYF TGTGCCAGCAGTTTCGGGGGTAGTAGGGACGAGCAGTACTTC NA TRBJ2-7 NA TRBV28
CASSSGTQGNLIF TGCGCCAGCTCCTCGGGTACCCAGGGCAACCTCATCTTC NA TRBJ2-7 NA TRBV5-1
CASSQGQLTEAFF TGTGCCAGCAGCCAGGGACAGCTCACTGAAGCTTTCTTT TRBD1 TRBJ1-1 NA TRBV14
CASSGTRFTYGYTF TGTGCCAGCAGTGGGACAAGATTTACCTATGGCTACACCTTC NA TRBJ1-2 NA TRBV6-1
CASSPEGQNYGYTF TGTGCCAGCAGCCCCGAGGGCCAGAACTATGGCTACACCTTC NA TRBJ1-2 few TRBV12-3/TRBV12-4
CASSPRTAHTDTQYF TGTGCCAGCTCCCCACGGACGGCACACACAGATACGCAGTATTTT NA TRBJ2-3 NA TRBV18
CASSQGWSSGGARDTQYF TGCGCCAGCAGCCAGGGTTGGAGTAGCGGGGGGGCGAGGGATACGCAGTATTTT TRBD2 TRBJ2-3 few TRBV4-1
CATSRDGLLSGEQYF TGTGCCACCAGCAGAGATGGACTCCTTTCGGGGGAGCAGTACTTC NA TRBJ2-7 few TRBV15
CSARVGTASYEQYF TGCAGTGCTAGAGTTGGGACGGCTTCCTACGAGCAGTACTTC NA TRBJ2-7 few TRBV20-1
CASSPFSTRPYNEQFF TGTGCTAGCAGCCCCTTTTCCACCCGCCCCTACAATGAGCAGTTCTTC NA TRBJ2-1 NA TRBV7-7
CASRGAGTGDYNEQFF TGTGCCAGCAGAGGGGCCGGGACAGGGGATTACAATGAGCAGTTCTTC TRBD1 TRBJ2-1 NA TRBV6-5
CASSFAGGQPQHF TGTGCCAGCAGTTTCGCAGGGGGACAGCCCCAGCATTTT TRBD1 TRBJ1-5 many TRBV12-3/TRBV12-4
CASSQEVSETQYF TGCGCCAGCAGCCAAGAGGTTTCGGAGACCCAGTACTTC NA TRBJ2-5 few TRBV4-3
CASSVAGTTYEQYF TGTGCCAGCAGCGTTGCAGGGACAACCTACGAGCAGTACTTC NA TRBJ2-7 few TRBV9
CASSNREGYNEQFF TGTGCCAGCAGCAACCGGGAGGGTTACAATGAGCAGTTCTTC TRBD2 TRBJ2-1 many TRBV12-3/TRBV12-4
CASSGVAGGTYEQYF TGTGCCAGCTCCGGAGTAGCGGGGGGTACCTACGAGCAGTACTTC TRBD2 TRBJ2-7 NA TRBV7-9
CASSELAGETQYF TGTGCCAGCAGCGAACTAGCGGGGGAGACCCAGTACTTC TRBD2 TRBJ2-5 few TRBV7-3
CATSRDLMGAGYEQYF TGTGCCACCAGCAGAGATTTGATGGGGGCTGGCTACGAGCAGTACTTC NA TRBJ2-7 NA TRBV15
CASSPRSRVGRARDEQFF TGTGCCAGCAGCCCCAGGTCCAGGGTCGGGAGGGCCCGGGATGAGCAGTTCTTC TRBD2 TRBJ2-1 NA TRBV6-2/TRBV6-3
CASTQSPGPGAFF TGTGCCAGCACCCAATCACCGGGACCGGGAGCTTTCTTT NA TRBJ1-1 NA TRBV7-9
CASSVSTDGGYGYTF TGTGCCAGCAGTGTATCAACGGACGGAGGCTATGGCTACACCTTC NA TRBJ1-2 many TRBV6-2/TRBV6-3
CASSLGIPFSYEQYF TGTGCCAGCAGCTTAGGGATCCCTTTCTCCTACGAGCAGTACTTC NA TRBJ2-7 NA TRBV13
CAITAGGGSDTQYF TGTGCCATCACGGCGGGAGGGGGATCAGATACGCAGTATTTT TRBD2 TRBJ2-3 NA TRBV10-3
CASTVGQGHGYTF TGCGCCAGCACCGTCGGTCAGGGACATGGCTACACCTTC NA TRBJ1-2 few TRBV5-1
CASSRRQGVWEQYF TGTGCCAGCAGCCGGAGACAGGGGGTTTGGGAGCAGTACTTC TRBD1 TRBJ2-7 once TRBV7-2
CASTLSDRPTDTQYF TGTGCCAGCACCCTCTCGGACCGACCCACAGATACGCAGTATTTT NA TRBJ2-3 NA TRBV6-2/TRBV6-3
CAISPDRGTYGYTF TGTGCCATCAGTCCCGACAGGGGAACCTATGGCTACACCTTC TRBD1 TRBJ1-2 few TRBV10-3
CATSDGGNQPQHF TGTGCCACCAGTGATGGGGGGAATCAGCCCCAGCATTTT NA TRBJ1-5 NA TRBV24-1
CAWSSTRTSVQETQYF TGTGCCTGGAGCTCGACCCGGACTAGCGTACAAGAGACCCAGTACTTC TRBD2 TRBJ2-5 NA TRBV30
CASSLTRYSNQPQHF TGTGCCAGCAGTTTAACACGGTATAGCAATCAGCCCCAGCATTTT NA TRBJ1-5 NA TRBV27
CSVGDRGSYEQYF TGCAGCGTCGGTGACAGGGGTTCCTACGAGCAGTACTTC TRBD1 TRBJ2-7 NA TRBV29-1
CASSSPWGAGVEQFF TGTGCCAGCAGCTCGCCGTGGGGTGCGGGAGTTGAGCAGTTCTTC TRBD2 TRBJ2-1 NA TRBV5-4
CASSQRWAGTSGNEQFF TGTGCCAGCTCCCAACGGTGGGCAGGGACTAGCGGGAATGAGCAGTTCTTC TRBD2 TRBJ2-1 NA TRBV18
CASSVASGRASYNEQFF TGTGCCAGCAGCGTGGCTAGCGGGAGGGCCTCCTACAATGAGCAGTTCTTC TRBD2 TRBJ2-1 NA TRBV9
CARDSRNEQFF TGTGCCAGGGACAGCAGGAATGAGCAGTTCTTC NA TRBJ2-1 NA TRBV2
CSVTRGGTEAFF TGCAGTGTGACCAGGGGCGGCACTGAAGCTTTCTTT NA TRBJ1-1 NA TRBV20-1
CASTFANGASTQYF TGTGCCAGCACCTTCGCCAACGGGGCCTCGACCCAGTACTTC NA TRBJ2-5 NA TRBV2